These T cell receptor beta chains were read from a single sample in a study of shared clonotypes between healthy human individuals. This table comes from immunoSEQ multiplex PCR, and its TCRdb copy is limited to in-frame clones, with some not included. The sample lists some 2,000,000 clones, less than 95% seen once, with 0.9% to 1.4% in the top ten. The sequencing sample was made of naive CD8+ T cells sorted from blood. All receptors come from a man younger than 35 in good health. CDR3s include the opening cysteine and the closing phenylalanine or tryptophan. Each record gives: V gene, D gene, clone size, J gene, CDR3 DNA, CDR3 protein. D genes are given only for firm matches. The listing skips clone size in some rows; elsewhere it reads once, few, many or a size class.

>TRBV5-4|TRBD1|.|TRBJ2-7
TGTGCCAGCAGCTTGAACAGGGGCTACGAGCAGTACTTC
CASSLNRGYEQYF
>TRBV27|TRBD1|.|TRBJ2-7
TGTGCCACCAAGACAGGGGTCTACGAGCAGTACTTC
CATKTGVYEQYF
>TRBV27|.|.|TRBJ2-1
TGTGCCAGCAGTTTTTGGGACTCCCCCTACAATGAGCAGTTCTTC
CASSFWDSPYNEQFF
>TRBV2|TRBD1|once|TRBJ2-7
TGTGCCAGCAGTGTAGGACAGGTCTTCTACGAGCAGTACTTC
CASSVGQVFYEQYF
>TRBV10-1|.|.|TRBJ2-1
TGCGCCAGCAGCTGGGCGGGCAATGAGCAGTTCTTC
CASSWAGNEQFF
>TRBV28|TRBD1|.|TRBJ1-3
TGTGCCAGCAGTTTCTGGACAGGGGAAGGAAACACCATATATTTT
CASSFWTGEGNTIYF
>TRBV19|TRBD1|.|TRBJ2-2
TGTGCCAGTAGTATTTTCTACTTCCGGGACAGCACGAACACCGGGGAGCTGTTTTTT
CASSIFYFRDSTNTGELFF
>TRBV4-1|TRBD2|.|TRBJ2-1
TGCGCCAGCAGCCAAGATTCTAGCGGGGTTTACAATGAGCAGTTCTTC
CASSQDSSGVYNEQFF
>TRBV6-1|.|.|TRBJ1-1
TGTGCCAGCAGTGAAGGAAATGGGGTCACTGAAGCTTTCTTT
CASSEGNGVTEAFF
>TRBV10-2|.|.|TRBJ2-5
TGCGCCAGCAGTGAGACCTCATGGGGGTTCACACAAGAGACCCAGTACTTC
CASSETSWGFTQETQYF
>TRBV10-3|TRBD1|.|TRBJ2-2
TGTGCCTCCAGACAGGGTGTAACCGGGGAGCTGTTTTTT
CASRQGVTGELFF